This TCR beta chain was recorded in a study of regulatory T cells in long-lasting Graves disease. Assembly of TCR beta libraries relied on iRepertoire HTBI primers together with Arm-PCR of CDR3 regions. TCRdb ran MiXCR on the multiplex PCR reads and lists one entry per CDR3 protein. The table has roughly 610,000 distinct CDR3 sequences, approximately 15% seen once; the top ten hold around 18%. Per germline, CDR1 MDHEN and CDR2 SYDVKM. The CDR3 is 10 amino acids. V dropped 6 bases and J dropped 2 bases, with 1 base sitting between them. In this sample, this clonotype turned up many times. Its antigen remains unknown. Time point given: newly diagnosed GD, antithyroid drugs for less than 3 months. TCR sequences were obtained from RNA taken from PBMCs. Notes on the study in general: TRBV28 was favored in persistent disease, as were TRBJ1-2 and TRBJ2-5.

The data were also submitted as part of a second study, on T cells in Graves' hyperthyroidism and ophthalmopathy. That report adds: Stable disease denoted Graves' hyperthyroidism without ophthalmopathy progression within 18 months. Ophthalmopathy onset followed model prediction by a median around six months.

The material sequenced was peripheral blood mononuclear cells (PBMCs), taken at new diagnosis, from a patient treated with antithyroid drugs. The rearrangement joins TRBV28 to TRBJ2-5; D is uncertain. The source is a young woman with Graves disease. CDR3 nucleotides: TGTGCCAGCAGGCAAGAGACCCAGTACTTC. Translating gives CASRQETQYF.